These 27 T cell receptor beta chains originate from one sample sequenced in a study of regulatory and conventional T cells in RAG deficiency. Clones were sequenced by immunoSEQ multiplex PCR, and TCRdb holds only the in-frame ones, with some missing. The top ten clones hold under 7% of a sample with more than 30,000 clones, over 80% of them seen once. The same data also contributed to another study, on regulatory T cells. That investigation notes: Amplification used 52 TRBV primers and 13 TRBJ primers.

The specimen was CD8+ T cells sorted from blood. The receptors derive from a human donor in good health.

V usage is TRBV7-9 and J usage is TRBJ2-7, with 7 positions matching TRBD2. Germline V gene lookup returns CDR1 SEHNR and CDR2 FQNEAQ (reference sequence). V lost 4 bases, J lost 3 bases, and 9 bases stayed unmatched. CDR3 size: 15 residues. Written as DNA, the CDR3 is TGTGCCAGCAGCTCGGAAACTAGCGAGAACTACGAGCAGTACTTC. Protein sequence: CASSSETSENYEQYF.

The rearrangement uses TRBV2 and TRBJ2-6; D remains ambiguous. Germline values: CDR1 SNHLY, CDR2 FYNNEI. The CDR3 sequence is 12 residues long. Trimming shortened V by 9 bases and J by 1 base, and 4 bases separated the two germline ends. The CDR3 bases are TGTGCCAGTCTATCTGGGGCCAACGTCCTGACTTTC. Protein: CASLSGANVLTF.

This chain uses TRBV30 with TRBJ2-7; the match to TRBD1 covers 8 bases. Germline CDR1 is GTSNPN and CDR2 is SVGIG (reference sequence). J gave up 6 bases and V 3 bases, and 4 bases lay outside the gene matches. The CDR3 is made up of 12 amino acids. The CDR3 loop is CAWSIGQGEQYF. CDR3 DNA sequence: TGTGCCTGGAGCATCGGACAGGGCGAGCAGTACTTC.

This clone occurred once. As DNA, the CDR3 is TGTGCCAGCAGGAGGGGCGGGGAAGAGCAGTACTTC. Protein: CASRRGGEEQYF. The chain links TRBV4-2 to TRBJ2-7, with TRBD2 as a possible D gene (6 bases). CDR1 is LGHNA and CDR2 is YNFKEQ in the germline V gene. V was clipped by 6 bases and J by 7 bases, with 13 bases between them. This CDR3 contains 12 residues.

The chain couples TRBV27 to TRBJ1-5; D possibly corresponds to TRBD1 (6 bases). CDR3 length equals 15 residues. V shed 5 bases and J shed 4 bases, with 15 bases lying between them. Germline V gene data show CDR1 as MNHEY and CDR2 as SMNVEV (reference sequence). CDR3 amino acids: CASSTTGSVNQPQHF. The CDR3 nucleotides are TGTGCCAGCAGTACCACAGGGTCCGTAAATCAGCCCCAGCATTTT.

This chain joins TRBV9 and TRBJ1-1; possibly TRBD1 for D (6 bases). Trimming shortened V by 3 bases and J by 1 base, and 10 bases separated the two germline ends. Germline V gene data show CDR1 as SGDLS and CDR2 as YYNGEE. The CDR3 length is 14 residues. The CDR3 here is CASSAGQQNTEAFF. For the CDR3, the DNA is TGTGCCAGCAGCGCCGGACAGCAGAACACTGAAGCTTTCTTT.

The chain combines TRBV7-2 with TRBJ2-1; the D is unclear. The CDR3 is 14 residues long. Trimming removed 1 base at V and 7 bases at J, with 11 bases between. Germline values: CDR1 SGHTA, CDR2 FQGNSA. CDR3 sequence (DNA): TGTGCCAGCAGCTTAGATGGGCCAGGAAATGAGCAGTTCTTC. It yields the protein CASSLDGPGNEQFF.

The chain is built from TRBV11-2 and TRBJ2-5; D possibly corresponds to TRBD2 (6 bases). Trimming took 1 base from V and 2 from J, leaving 14 bases between them. CDR3 size: 16 residues. Germline CDR1 SGHAT, CDR2 FQNNGV. CDR3 nucleotide sequence: TGTGCCAGCAGCTTAGTTGGTCCCGCGGGGCAAGAGACCCAGTACTTC. Encoded protein: CASSLVGPAGQETQYF.

The chain combines TRBV10-2 with TRBJ1-1, with D unresolved. CDR1 and CDR2 (germline): WSHSY, SAAADI. V lost 0 bases and J 4 bases, leaving 6 bases between the germline ends. The CDR3 runs to 13 residues. The CDR3 protein is CASSESEGTEAFF. The CDR3 DNA is TGCGCCAGCAGTGAGTCGGAGGGCACTGAAGCTTTCTTT.

The V and J genes are TRBV11-2 and TRBJ1-1; D is possibly TRBD1 (5 bases). Germline CDR1 reads SGHAT; CDR2 reads FQNNGV. Trimming pared 1 base from V and 11 bases from J, leaving 17 bases between. The CDR3 is 14 residues long. The CDR3 here is CASSLGVGPTVAFF. DNA of the CDR3: TGTGCCAGCAGCTTAGGGGTGGGACCCACTGTTGCTTTCTTT.

The chain links TRBV7-9 to TRBJ1-2; 10 bases are shared with TRBD1. Unmatched junction bases numbered 10, after V lost 7 bases and J lost 5 bases. Germline-derived CDR1 and CDR2 are SEHNR and FQNEAQ (reference sequence). The CDR3 totals 15 residues. The CDR3 protein is CASTTSTGGPYGYTF. The CDR3 DNA is TGTGCCAGCACGACCTCGACAGGGGGCCCTTATGGCTACACCTTC.

The chain links TRBV9 to TRBJ2-7; 14 nucleotides align to TRBD2. The CDR3 runs to 17 residues. J lost 5 bases, V lost 4 bases, and 11 bases had no gene match. Germline values: CDR1 SGDLS, CDR2 YYNGEE. CDR3: CASSPNPGLAGAHEQYF. The CDR3 DNA follows: TGTGCCAGCAGCCCTAATCCGGGACTAGCGGGGGCTCACGAGCAGTACTTC.

This clone occurred once. The chain links TRBV27 to TRBJ2-3, with 13 bases fitting TRBD2. Germline V gene lookup returns CDR1 MNHEY and CDR2 SMNVEV (reference sequence). V trimming: 7 bases; J trimming: 0 bases; junction bases outside the gene matches: 4. This CDR3 has 16 amino acids. In DNA form, the CDR3 reads TGTGCCAGCACGACTAGCGGGAGGTCTAGCACAGATACGCAGTATTTT. Translated, it gives CASTTSGRSSTDTQYF.

V gene TRBV19 combines with J gene TRBJ1-2; 7 bases map to TRBD1. After removal of 3 bases from V and 4 bases from J, the junction contained 5 bases not matched to a gene. Germline V gives CDR1 LNHDA, CDR2 SQIVND (reference sequence). This CDR3 is built from 14 residues. The CDR3 nucleotides are TGTGCCAGTAGTATGGAGTCAGGGGGCTATGGCTACACCTTC. The encoded protein is CASSMESGGYGYTF.

The genes are TRBV2 and TRBJ2-1; 8 positions match TRBD1. J lost 4 bases, V lost 5 bases, and 7 bases had no gene match. The CDR3 spans 15 residues. Germline V CDR1 and CDR2: SNHLY, FYNNEI. CDR3 protein: CASSTGTGFYNEQFF. For the CDR3, the DNA is TGTGCCAGCAGTACCGGGACAGGCTTTTACAATGAGCAGTTCTTC.

The rearrangement links TRBV19 to TRBJ1-5; D is ambiguous. The CDR3 length is 17 residues. Per germline, CDR1 LNHDA and CDR2 SQIVND (reference sequence). Trimming shortened V by 4 bases and J by 1 base, and 17 bases separated the two germline ends. The CDR3 is CASSKWAGRESNQPQHF. CDR3 in DNA: TGTGCCAGTAGTAAATGGGCGGGGAGGGAAAGCAATCAGCCCCAGCATTTT.

V gene TRBV10-3 combines with J gene TRBJ2-7, with D hard to call. The CDR3 is made up of 15 amino acids. Trimming removed 2 bases at V and 5 bases at J, with 16 bases between. Germline CDR1 ENHRY, CDR2 SYGVKD. DNA for the CDR3: TGTGCCATCAGTGAGGCGGTTCATACGGTCCACGAGCAGTACTTC. This codes for CAISEAVHTVHEQYF.

The V gene is TRBV30, the J gene TRBJ1-1; D is unresolved. V lost 0 bases, J lost 2 bases, and 13 bases lay in between. The CDR3 contains 15 residues. Looked up from germline, CDR1 is GTSNPN and CDR2 is SVGIG (reference sequence). The CDR3 region has the DNA TGTGCCTGGAGTGTAGGAGGAGGAAATAACACTGAAGCTTTCTTT. Translating it yields CAWSVGGGNNTEAFF. The full variable domain, completed using reference TRBV30 and TRBJ1-1, is SQTIHQWPATLVQPVGSPLSLECTVEGTSNPNLYWYRQAAGRGLQLLFYSVGIGQISSEVPQNLSASRPQDRQFILSSKKLLLSDSGFYLCAWSVGGGNNTEAFFGQGTRLTVV.

The CDR3 spells CASSLRRQGDTEAFF. CDR3 coding DNA: TGCGCCAGCAGCTTGAGGAGACAGGGGGACACTGAAGCTTTCTTT. The chain links TRBV5-1 to TRBJ1-1; 9 positions match TRBD1. J gave up 3 bases and V 1 base, and 4 bases lay outside the gene matches. Per germline, CDR1 SGHRS and CDR2 YFSETQ. The CDR3 consists of 15 residues.

This rearrangement joins TRBV5-4 to TRBJ2-7, with D unclear. The DNA end favors TRBJ2-1, so the J call may be wrong. CDR3 length: 11 residues. CDR1 and CDR2 from the germline V gene are SGHNT and YYREEE (reference sequence). CDR3 nucleotides: TGTGCCAGCGCTGGCCGCAATGAGCAGTTCTTC. This encodes CASAGRNEQFF.

The chain has TRBV6-1 and TRBJ1-5; D unresolved. CDR1 and CDR2 (germline): MNHNS, SASEGT. V lost 5 bases and J 7 bases, leaving 12 bases between the germline ends. CDR3 size: 13 residues. The CDR3 DNA follows: TGTGCCAGCAGTTTCCACGACGGCCAGCCCCAGCATTTT. It translates to CASSFHDGQPQHF.

The chain combines TRBV9 with TRBJ2-7; 7 bases line up with TRBD2. V lost 0 bases, J lost 2 bases, and 5 bases stayed unmatched. The CDR3 contains 15 residues. The germline V gene has CDR1 SGDLS and CDR2 YYNGEE. This CDR3 reads CASSVGREATYEQYF. The DNA for the CDR3 is TGTGCCAGCAGCGTAGGACGGGAGGCCACCTACGAGCAGTACTTC.

This clone was picked up one time. V is TRBV27 and J is TRBJ1-4; 8 nucleotides match TRBD1. After removal of 2 bases from V and 7 bases from J, the junction contained 9 bases not matched to a gene. The CDR3 loop spans 16 amino acids. Germline V lookup: CDR1 MNHEY, CDR2 SMNVEV (reference sequence). The CDR3: CASSLAGGFQGEKLFF. The CDR3 DNA sequence: TGTGCCAGCAGTTTAGCAGGGGGCTTTCAGGGTGAAAAACTGTTTTTT. The full variable domain, its missing parts supplied by reference TRBV27 and TRBJ1-4, is EAQVTQNPRYLITVTGKKLTVTCSQNMNHEYMSWYRQDPGLGLRQIYYSMNVEVTDKGDVPEGYKVSRKEKRNFPLILESPSPNQTSLYFCASSLAGGFQGEKLFFGSGTQLSVL.

This clone occurred a few times. The rearrangement uses TRBV2 and TRBJ2-2; 10 bases agree with TRBD2. The CDR3 length is 18 residues. Unmatched junction bases numbered 12, after V lost 4 bases and J lost 4 bases. The V gene's germline CDR1 is SNHLY and CDR2 FYNNEI. The CDR3 reads CASSGEAGGAVSTGELFF. CDR3 DNA: TGTGCCAGCAGTGGCGAAGCGGGGGGGGCAGTCAGCACCGGGGAGCTGTTTTTT.

The chain couples TRBV27 to TRBJ2-3; D unclear. Germline V gene data show CDR1 as MNHEY and CDR2 as SMNVEV (reference sequence). This CDR3 is built from 15 residues. V was trimmed by 2 bases and J by 1 base, leaving 10 bases between them. Here the CDR3 DNA reads TGTGCCAGCAGTTTAGCTTACCTCGGCACAGATACGCAGTATTTT. This translates into CASSLAYLGTDTQYF.

This chain connects TRBV7-3 to TRBJ2-3; D gene unclear. Deletions cut 3 bases from V and 4 bases from J, with 11 bases between. This CDR3 region has 14 residues. Germline CDR1 SGHTA, CDR2 FQGTGA. CDR3 sequence reads: CASSFRARPDTQYF. DNA of the CDR3: TGTGCCAGCAGCTTCCGGGCCAGGCCAGATACGCAGTATTTT.

The gene calls are TRBV6-1 and TRBJ2-2; a weak D match, TRBD1 (6 bases). Germline V gene sequence: CDR1 MNHNS, CDR2 SASEGT. V was clipped by 8 bases and J by 7 bases, with 20 bases between them. The CDR3 has 15 residues. The CDR3 bases are TGTGCCAGCGAGTCTCAGGGGCCACATTTCGGGGAGCTGTTTTTT. Its translation: CASESQGPHFGELFF.